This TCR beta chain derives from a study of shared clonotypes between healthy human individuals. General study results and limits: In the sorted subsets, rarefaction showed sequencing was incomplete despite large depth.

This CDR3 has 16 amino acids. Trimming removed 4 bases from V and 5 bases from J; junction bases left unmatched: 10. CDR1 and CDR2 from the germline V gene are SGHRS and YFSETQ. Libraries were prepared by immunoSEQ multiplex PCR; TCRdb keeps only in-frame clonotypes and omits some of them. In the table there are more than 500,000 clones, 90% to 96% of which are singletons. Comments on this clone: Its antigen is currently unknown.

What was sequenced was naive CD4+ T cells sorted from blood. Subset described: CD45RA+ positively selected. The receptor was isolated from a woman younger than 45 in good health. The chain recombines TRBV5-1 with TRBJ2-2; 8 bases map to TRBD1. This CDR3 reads CASSQVTGAPTGELFF. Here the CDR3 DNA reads TGCGCCAGCAGCCAGGTGACAGGGGCCCCGACCGGGGAGCTGTTTTTT.